The sample holds many counts of the clone carrying this T cell receptor beta chain. No antigen is known for it. The authors built TCR beta libraries using iRepertoire HTBI primers and Arm-PCR of CDR3 regions. MiXCR, run by TCRdb on the multiplex PCR reads, gives a single entry per CDR3 protein. Here the sample spans 250,000 to 400,000 distinct CDR3 sequences, over 15% being singletons. With 4 bases clipped from V and 2 bases from J, the junction kept 6 bases outside the gene matches. The length of the CDR3 is 16 residues. CDR1 is MNHEY, CDR2 SVGAGI, per germline. The time point was: newly diagnosed GD, antithyroid drugs for less than 3 months. Construction of the TCR library relied on RNA isolated from PBMCs. Graves' disease diagnoses used American Thyroid Association guidelines. As collected, the peripheral blood samples measured roughly 8.6 milliliters each and went into EDTA tubes. This sample is part of a study of regulatory T cells in long-lasting Graves disease.

Study results and caveats: The study found TRBV28, TRBJ1-2 and TRBJ2-5 favored in persistent disease. New patients shared fewer public clonotypes (approximately 1,000) than persistent patients did (about 3,000).

The source material was peripheral blood mononuclear cells (PBMCs), sampled at new diagnosis, from a patient treated with antithyroid drugs. The chain carries TRBV6-5 and TRBJ2-1; TRBD2 matches at 9 bases. This clonotype was obtained from a female donor with Graves disease. The CDR3 DNA reads as TGTGCCAGCAGTTTGACTAGCGGCAAACCCTACAATGAGCAGTTCTTC. This codes for CASSLTSGKPYNEQFF.